Given below is one T cell receptor (beta chain) in context. The method was immunoSEQ multiplex PCR; TCRdb's version includes in-frame clones alone and lacks a portion of them. Counted here are 80,000 or so clones, more than 85% occurring once; the ten biggest clones make up 1.5% to 1.7%. The V gene's germline CDR1 is LNHDA and CDR2 SQIVND (reference sequence). Between the trimmed V and J ends, which lost 1 base and 3 bases, there was a span of 12 bases. The CDR3 is 16 amino acids. This entry is derived from a study of brain T cells in children with intractable seizures. The receptor's source is a boy less than two years old with tuberous sclerosis and intractable seizures. The chain employs TRBV19 and TRBJ2-2; D may correspond to TRBD1 or TRBD2 (7 bases each). The material sequenced was peripheral blood, taken at surgery. In nucleotides, the CDR3 is TGTGCCAGTAGTATAGGGCAGGGGGGGTACACCGGGGAGCTGTTTTTT. As protein: CASSIGQGGYTGELFF.